Sequencing of this TCR beta chain was carried out in a study of CD8+ T cells in alopecia areata. Isolation of CD4+ and CD8+ T cells from PBMCs was achieved by sorting. This CDR3 contains 16 residues. V was cut by 0 bases and J by 6 bases, with 14 bases left in between. The germline V gene encodes CDR1 MGHRA and CDR2 YSYEKL. Reverse transcribed after extraction, RNA yielded cDNA as the sequencing template. The data were produced by immunoSEQ multiplex PCR, yet TCRdb's version contains in-frame clones alone and is incomplete. The sample shows 200,000 or so clones, roughly 50% of them seen only once. The origin of this receptor is a human donor in good health. V and J are TRBV4-1 and TRBJ2-2; a possible D gene is TRBD2 (6 bases). Specimen: CD8+ T cells sorted from blood. The CDR3 sequence: CASSQDAGPVAGELFF. The CDR3 nucleotides read TGCGCCAGCAGCCAAGACGCGGGGCCGGTCGCCGGGGAGCTGTTTTTT.